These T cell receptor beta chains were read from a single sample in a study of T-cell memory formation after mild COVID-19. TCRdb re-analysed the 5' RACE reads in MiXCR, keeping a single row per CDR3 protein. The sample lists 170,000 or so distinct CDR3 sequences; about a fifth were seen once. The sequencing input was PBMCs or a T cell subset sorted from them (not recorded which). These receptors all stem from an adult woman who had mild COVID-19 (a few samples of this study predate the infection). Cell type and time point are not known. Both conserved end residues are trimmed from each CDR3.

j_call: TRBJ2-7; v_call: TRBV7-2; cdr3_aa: ASSWGLADYEQY
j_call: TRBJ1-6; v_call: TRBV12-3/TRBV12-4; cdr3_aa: ASSLQDRGNSPLH
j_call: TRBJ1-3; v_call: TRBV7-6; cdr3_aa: ASSIGTAGNTIY
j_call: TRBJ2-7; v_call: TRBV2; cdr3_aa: ASSEVGGTGNDEQY
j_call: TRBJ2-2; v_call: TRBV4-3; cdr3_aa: ASSQGEFGELF
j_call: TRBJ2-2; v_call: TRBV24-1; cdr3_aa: ATRDSNTGELF
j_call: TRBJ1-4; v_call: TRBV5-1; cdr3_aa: ASSPGQGPLEKLF
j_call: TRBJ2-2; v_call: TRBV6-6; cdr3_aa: ASSFLAGYTGELF
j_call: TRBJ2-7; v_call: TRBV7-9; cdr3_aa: ASSSGWSRGALFEQY
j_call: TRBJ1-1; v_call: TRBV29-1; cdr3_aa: SVEGRAGGTEAF
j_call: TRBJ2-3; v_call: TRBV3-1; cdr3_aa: ASRHTSGGTDTQY
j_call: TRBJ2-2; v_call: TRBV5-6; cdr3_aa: ASSLGQGMDTGELF
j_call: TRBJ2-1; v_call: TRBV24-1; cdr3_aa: ATSDRDGERYNEQF
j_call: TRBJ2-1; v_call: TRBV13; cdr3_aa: ASSQLAGGKLDEQF
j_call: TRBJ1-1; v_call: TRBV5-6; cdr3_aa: ASSTGQNTEAF
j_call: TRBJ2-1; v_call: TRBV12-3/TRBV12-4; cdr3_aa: ASSFPTPGLEVDEQF
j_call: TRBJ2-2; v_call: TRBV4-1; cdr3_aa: ASSSWTSGFLNTGELF
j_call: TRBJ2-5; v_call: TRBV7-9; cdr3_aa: ASSLFQGETQY